This T cell receptor beta chain was obtained from a study of follicular helper T cells after annual influenza vaccination. Across the whole study: Some donors were sampled over the 2013-2014, 2014-2015 and 2015-2016 vaccinations.

The data were produced by immunoSEQ multiplex PCR, yet TCRdb's version contains in-frame clones alone and is incomplete. The sample includes more than 6,500 clones, roughly 80% seen only once; the top ten take about 0.54%. Germline V gene data show CDR1 as LGHNA and CDR2 as YNFKEQ. Trimming shortened V by 3 bases and J by 1 base, and 7 bases separated the two germline ends. The CDR3 contains 13 residues. Time point: 2015-2016 season, 7 days after influenza vaccination. The sample was CXCR5- memory CD4+ T cells sorted from blood, taken 7 days after influenza vaccination. The source is an adult who received the influenza vaccine. This rearrangement joins TRBV4-2 to TRBJ2-7; D gene unclear. The CDR3 DNA follows: TGTGCCAGCAGCCAGACTGGATCCTACGAGCAGTACTTC. Amino acid sequence: CASSQTGSYEQYF.